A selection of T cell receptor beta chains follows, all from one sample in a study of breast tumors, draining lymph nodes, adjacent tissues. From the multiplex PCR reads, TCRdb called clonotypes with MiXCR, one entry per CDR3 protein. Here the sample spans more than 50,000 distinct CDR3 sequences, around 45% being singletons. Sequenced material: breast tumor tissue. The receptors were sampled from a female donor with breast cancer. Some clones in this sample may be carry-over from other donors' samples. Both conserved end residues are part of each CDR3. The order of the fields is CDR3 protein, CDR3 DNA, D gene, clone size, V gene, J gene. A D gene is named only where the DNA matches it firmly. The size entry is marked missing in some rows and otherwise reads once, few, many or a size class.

CASSLARSGNTEAFF	TGTGCCAGCAGCTTAGCGCGCTCGGGGAACACTGAAGCTTTCTTT	NA	few	TRBV7-2	TRBJ1-1
CASSFQSTDTQGETQYF	TGTGCCAGCAGCTTCCAGAGCACAGATACGCAGGGGGAGACCCAGTACTTC	NA	NA	TRBV11-3	TRBJ2-5
CASSITGGSGEKLFF	TGTGCCAGTAGTATCACAGGGGGATCTGGTGAAAAACTGTTTTTT	TRBD1	many	TRBV19	TRBJ1-4
CASSAGLAGVPGANVLTF	TGTGCCAGCAGTGCCGGACTAGCGGGAGTACCCGGGGCCAACGTCCTGACTTTC	TRBD2	NA	TRBV12-3/TRBV12-4	TRBJ2-6
CASSDSGGIGNEQFF	TGTGCCAGCAGTGACTCTGGGGGAATAGGGAATGAGCAGTTCTTC	NA	many	TRBV6-4	TRBJ2-1
CATSDPVADTQYF	TGTGCCACCAGTGACCCAGTAGCAGATACGCAGTATTTT	NA	NA	TRBV24-1	TRBJ2-3
CAASFRTSDGYTF	TGTGCCGCCAGTTTCCGGACATCGGATGGCTACACCTTC	NA	medium-sized	TRBV12-3/TRBV12-4	TRBJ1-2
CASSSLGAAQETQYF	TGTGCCAGCAGTTCTTTAGGGGCAGCACAAGAGACCCAGTACTTC	NA	few	TRBV27	TRBJ2-5
CASSQGPGLAGGPPYF	TGCGCCAGCAGCCAGGGGCCCGGACTAGCGGGAGGGCCGCCGTACTTC	TRBD2	many	TRBV4-3	TRBJ2-7
CSARGSGSSYEQYF	TGCAGTGCTAGAGGGAGCGGGAGCTCCTACGAGCAGTACTTC	TRBD2	NA	TRBV20-1	TRBJ2-7
CSATHDRLGTSPLHF	TGCAGTGCTACTCATGACAGGTTGGGTACTTCACCCCTCCACTTT	NA	many	TRBV20-1	TRBJ1-6
CASSSRDRGYTQYF	TGTGCCAGCAGCAGCCGGGACAGGGGATATACGCAGTATTTT	TRBD1	NA	TRBV12-3/TRBV12-4	TRBJ2-3
CASNPGLLLSEQYF	TGTGCCAGCAACCCGGGACTACTTCTAAGCGAGCAGTACTTC	TRBD2	many	TRBV7-2	TRBJ2-7
CSAPPQGAFGNEQFF	TGCAGTGCTCCACCTCAGGGGGCATTCGGCAATGAGCAGTTCTTC	TRBD1	many	TRBV20-1	TRBJ2-1
CSARDPSSTSGRGEQYF	TGCAGTGCTAGAGATCCGAGTAGTACTAGCGGGAGGGGCGAGCAGTACTTC	TRBD2	many	TRBV20-1	TRBJ2-7
CASSLDYGYTF	TGTGCCAGCAGCTTAGACTATGGCTACACCTTC	NA	many	TRBV13	TRBJ1-2
CASTPGRGSRNIQYF	TGTGCCAGCACCCCAGGGAGGGGGTCTCGGAACATTCAGTACTTC	NA	few	TRBV6-2/TRBV6-3	TRBJ2-4
CASSSHSGLAGRRQYF	TGTGCCAGCAGTTCTCATTCGGGACTAGCGGGACGACGGCAGTACTTC	TRBD2	many	TRBV28	TRBJ2-7
CASSLETGSWYGYTF	TGCGCCAGCAGCTTGGAAACAGGGAGTTGGTATGGCTACACCTTC	NA	NA	TRBV5-1	TRBJ1-2
CASSDEANQPQHF	TGCGCCAGCAGTGACGAGGCCAATCAGCCCCAGCATTTT	NA	many	TRBV10-2	TRBJ1-5
CASSLGGRNYNEQFF	TGCGCCAGCAGCTTAGGCGGGAGAAACTACAATGAGCAGTTCTTC	TRBD2	NA	TRBV5-1	TRBJ2-1
CASSPRLGTYEQYF	TGTGCCAGCAGCCCCCGATTGGGTACCTACGAGCAGTACTTC	NA	NA	TRBV5-1	TRBJ2-7
CASSTTSGYRSDTQYF	TGTGCCAGTAGTACCACTTCAGGGTACAGGTCAGATACGCAGTATTTT	NA	many	TRBV19	TRBJ2-3
CASSFEQGGMRPQHF	TGTGCCAGCAGTTTCGAACAGGGGGGCATGAGGCCCCAGCATTTT	TRBD1	many	TRBV12-3/TRBV12-4	TRBJ1-5
CSALGREGGSYNEQFF	TGCAGTGCCCTGGGACGGGAAGGGGGCTCCTACAATGAGCAGTTCTTC	NA	many	TRBV20-1	TRBJ2-1
CASSNEGARGSPLHF	TGTGCCAGTAGTAATGAGGGGGCGCGGGGTTCACCCCTCCACTTT	TRBD1	once	TRBV19	TRBJ1-6